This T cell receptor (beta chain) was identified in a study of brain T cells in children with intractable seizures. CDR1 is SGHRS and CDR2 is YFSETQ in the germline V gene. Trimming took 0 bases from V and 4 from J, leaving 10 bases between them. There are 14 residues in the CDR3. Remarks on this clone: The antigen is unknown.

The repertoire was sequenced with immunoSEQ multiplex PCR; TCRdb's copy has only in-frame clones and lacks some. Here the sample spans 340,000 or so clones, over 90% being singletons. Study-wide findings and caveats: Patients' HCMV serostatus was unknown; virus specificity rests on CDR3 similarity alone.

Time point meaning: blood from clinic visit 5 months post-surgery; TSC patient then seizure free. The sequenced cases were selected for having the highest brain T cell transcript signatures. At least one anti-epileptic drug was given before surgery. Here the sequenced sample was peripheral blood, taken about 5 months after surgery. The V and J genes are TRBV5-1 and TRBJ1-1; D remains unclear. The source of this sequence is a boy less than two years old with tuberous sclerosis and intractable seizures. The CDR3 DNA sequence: TGCGCCAGCAGCTTGGTCTCTCGGGGCACTGAAGCTTTCTTT. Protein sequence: CASSLVSRGTEAFF. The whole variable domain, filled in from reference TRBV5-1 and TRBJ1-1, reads KAGVTQTPRYLIKTRGQQVTLSCSPISGHRSVSWYQQTPGQGLQFLFEYFSETQRNKGNFPGRFSGRQFSNSRSEMNVSTLELGDSALYLCASSLVSRGTEAFFGQGTRLTVV.